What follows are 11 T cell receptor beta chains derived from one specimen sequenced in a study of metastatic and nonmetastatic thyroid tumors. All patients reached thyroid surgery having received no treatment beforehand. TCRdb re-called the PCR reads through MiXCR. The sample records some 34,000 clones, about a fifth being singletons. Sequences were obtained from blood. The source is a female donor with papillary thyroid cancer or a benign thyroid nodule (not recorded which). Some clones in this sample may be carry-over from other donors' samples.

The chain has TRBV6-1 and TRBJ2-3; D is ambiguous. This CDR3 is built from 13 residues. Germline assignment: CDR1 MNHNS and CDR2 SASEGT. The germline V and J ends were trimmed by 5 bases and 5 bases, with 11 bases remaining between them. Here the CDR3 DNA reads TGTGCCAGCAGTCCCCCCGCAGTAGATACGCAGTATTTT. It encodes CASSPPAVDTQYF.

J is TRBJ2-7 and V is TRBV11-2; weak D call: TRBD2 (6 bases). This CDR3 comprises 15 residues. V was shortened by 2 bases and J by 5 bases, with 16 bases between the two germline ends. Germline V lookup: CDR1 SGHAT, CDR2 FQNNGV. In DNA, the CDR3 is TGTGCCAGCAGCTTAAGTGCGGGGACCCTCGACGAGCAGTACTTC. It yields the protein CASSLSAGTLDEQYF.

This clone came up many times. CDR3 bases: TGTGCCAGCAGCCGCCAAAACCTAGCGGGAGGGTGGGAGACCCAGTACTTC. It specifies CASSRQNLAGGWETQYF. The V and J genes are TRBV11-2 and TRBJ2-5; 12 bases are shared with TRBD2. This CDR3 region has 17 residues. With 5 bases clipped from V and 5 bases from J, the junction kept 12 bases outside the gene matches. CDR1 and CDR2 from the germline V gene are SGHAT and FQNNGV.

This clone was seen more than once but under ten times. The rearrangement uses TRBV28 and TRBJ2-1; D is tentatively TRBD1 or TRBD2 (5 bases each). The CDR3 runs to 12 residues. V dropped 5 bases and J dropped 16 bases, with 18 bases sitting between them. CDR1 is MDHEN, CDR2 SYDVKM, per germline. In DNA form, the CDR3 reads TGTGCCAGCAGTGGGGGAACCCCGGATCATTTCTTC. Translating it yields CASSGGTPDHFF.

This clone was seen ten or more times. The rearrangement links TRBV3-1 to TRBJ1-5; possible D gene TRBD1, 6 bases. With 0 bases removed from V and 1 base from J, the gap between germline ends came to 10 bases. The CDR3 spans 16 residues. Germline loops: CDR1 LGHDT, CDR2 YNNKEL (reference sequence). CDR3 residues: CASSQDLTGSNQPQHF. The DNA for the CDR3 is TGTGCCAGCAGCCAAGATCTCACAGGGAGCAATCAGCCCCAGCATTTT.

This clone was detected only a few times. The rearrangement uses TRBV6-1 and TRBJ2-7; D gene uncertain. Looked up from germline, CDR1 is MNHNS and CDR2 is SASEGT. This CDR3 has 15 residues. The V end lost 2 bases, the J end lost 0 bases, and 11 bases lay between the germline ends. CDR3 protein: CASSEKGSNSYEQYF. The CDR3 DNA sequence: TGTGCCAGCAGTGAAAAGGGCAGTAACTCCTACGAGCAGTACTTC.

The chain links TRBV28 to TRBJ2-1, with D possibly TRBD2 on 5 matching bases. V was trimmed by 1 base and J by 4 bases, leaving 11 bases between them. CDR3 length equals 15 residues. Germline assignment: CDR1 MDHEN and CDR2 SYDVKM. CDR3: CASSLSAVVYNEQFF. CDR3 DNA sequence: TGTGCCAGCAGTTTATCAGCGGTGGTTTACAATGAGCAGTTCTTC.

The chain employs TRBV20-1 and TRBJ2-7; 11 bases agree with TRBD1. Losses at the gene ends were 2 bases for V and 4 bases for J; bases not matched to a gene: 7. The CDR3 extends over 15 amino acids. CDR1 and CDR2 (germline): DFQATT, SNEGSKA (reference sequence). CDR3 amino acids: CSARRTGGAAYEQYF. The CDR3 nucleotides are TGCAGTGCTAGACGGACAGGGGGCGCTGCGTACGAGCAGTACTTC.

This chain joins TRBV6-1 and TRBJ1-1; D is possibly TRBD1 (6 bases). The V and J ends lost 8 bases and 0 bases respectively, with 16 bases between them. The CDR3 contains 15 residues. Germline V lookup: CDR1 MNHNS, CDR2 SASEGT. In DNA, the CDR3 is TGTGCCAGCTGGCCACAGGGAGACATGAACACTGAAGCTTTCTTT. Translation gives CASWPQGDMNTEAFF.

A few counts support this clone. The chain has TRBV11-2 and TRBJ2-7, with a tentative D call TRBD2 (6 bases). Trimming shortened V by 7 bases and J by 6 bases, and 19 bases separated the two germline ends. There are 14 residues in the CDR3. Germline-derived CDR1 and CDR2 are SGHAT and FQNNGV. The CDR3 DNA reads TGTGCCAGCAAACCAGGGACTCCCCGACGCGAGCAGTACTTC. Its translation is CASKPGTPRREQYF.

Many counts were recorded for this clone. CDR3 nucleotides: TGTGCCAGCAGCTCAAGGGACAGTAAGATCGACGAGCAGTACTTC. Translated, it gives CASSSRDSKIDEQYF. The J gene is TRBJ2-7, the V gene TRBV7-9; 7 bases align to TRBD1. Germline-derived CDR1 and CDR2 are SEHNR and FQNEAQ (reference sequence). This CDR3 region has 15 residues. The trim removed 4 bases at V and 5 bases at J, leaving 11 bases unmatched.